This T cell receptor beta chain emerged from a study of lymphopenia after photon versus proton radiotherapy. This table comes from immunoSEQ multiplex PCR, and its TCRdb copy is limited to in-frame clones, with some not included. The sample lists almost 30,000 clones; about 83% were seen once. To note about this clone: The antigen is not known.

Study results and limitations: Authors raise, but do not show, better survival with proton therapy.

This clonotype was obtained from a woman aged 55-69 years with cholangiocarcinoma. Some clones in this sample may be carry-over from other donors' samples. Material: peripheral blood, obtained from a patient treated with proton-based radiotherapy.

The CDR3 spells CASSEGGDHTDTQYF. The CDR3 DNA sequence: TGTGCCAGCAGTGAAGGCGGGGACCACACCGATACGCAGTATTTT. The chain employs TRBV25-1 and TRBJ2-3; a possible D gene is TRBD2 (6 bases). V dropped 2 bases and J dropped 6 bases, with 15 bases sitting between them. CDR3 length equals 15 residues. Germline V lookup: CDR1 MGHDK, CDR2 SYGVNS.